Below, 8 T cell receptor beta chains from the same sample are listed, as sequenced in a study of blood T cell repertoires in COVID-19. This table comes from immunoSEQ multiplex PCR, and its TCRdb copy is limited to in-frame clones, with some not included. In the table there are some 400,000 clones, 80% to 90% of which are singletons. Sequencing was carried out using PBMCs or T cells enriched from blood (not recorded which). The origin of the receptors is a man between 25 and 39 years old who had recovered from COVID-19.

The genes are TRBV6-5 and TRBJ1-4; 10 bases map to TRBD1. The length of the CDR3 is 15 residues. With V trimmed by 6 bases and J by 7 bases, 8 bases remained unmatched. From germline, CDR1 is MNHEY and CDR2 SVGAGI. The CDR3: CASRPPGQGFEKLFF. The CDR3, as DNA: TGTGCCAGCAGGCCCCCGGGACAGGGGTTTGAAAAACTGTTTTTT.

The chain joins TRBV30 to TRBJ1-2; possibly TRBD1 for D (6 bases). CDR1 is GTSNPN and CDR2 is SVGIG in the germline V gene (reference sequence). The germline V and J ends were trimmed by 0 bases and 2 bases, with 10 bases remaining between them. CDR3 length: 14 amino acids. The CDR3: CAWSVLTGNYGYTF. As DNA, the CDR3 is TGTGCCTGGAGTGTACTAACAGGGAACTATGGCTACACCTTC.

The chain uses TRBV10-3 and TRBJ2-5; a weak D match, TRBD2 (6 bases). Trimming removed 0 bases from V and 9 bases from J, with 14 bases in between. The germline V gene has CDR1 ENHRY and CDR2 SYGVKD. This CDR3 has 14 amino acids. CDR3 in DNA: TGTGCCATCAGTGAGTCGGGGGACTCCAGGGCCCAGTACTTC. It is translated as CAISESGDSRAQYF.

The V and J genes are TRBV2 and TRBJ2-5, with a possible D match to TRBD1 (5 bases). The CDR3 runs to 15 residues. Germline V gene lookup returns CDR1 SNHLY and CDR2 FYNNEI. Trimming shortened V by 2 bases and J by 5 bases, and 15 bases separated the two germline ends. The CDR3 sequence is CASSEMGLDTETQYF. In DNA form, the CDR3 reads TGTGCCAGCAGTGAAATGGGGCTAGATACGGAGACCCAGTACTTC.

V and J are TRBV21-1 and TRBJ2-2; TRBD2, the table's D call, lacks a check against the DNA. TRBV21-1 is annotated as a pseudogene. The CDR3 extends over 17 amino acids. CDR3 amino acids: CASSKARELPNTGELFF. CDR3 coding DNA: TGTGCCAGCAGCAAAGCTCGGGAACTTCCCAACACCGGGGAGCTGTTTTTT.

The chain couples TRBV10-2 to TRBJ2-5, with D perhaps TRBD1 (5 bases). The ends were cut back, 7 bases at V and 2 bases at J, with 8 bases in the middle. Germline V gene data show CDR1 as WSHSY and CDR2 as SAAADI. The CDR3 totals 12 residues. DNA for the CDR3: TGCGCCAGCATGAACAGGCAAGAGACCCAGTACTTC. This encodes CASMNRQETQYF.

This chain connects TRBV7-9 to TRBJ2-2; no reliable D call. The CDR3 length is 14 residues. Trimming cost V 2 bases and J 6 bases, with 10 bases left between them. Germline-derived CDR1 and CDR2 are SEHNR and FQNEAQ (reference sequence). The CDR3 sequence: CASSLNSPAGELFF. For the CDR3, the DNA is TGTGCCAGCAGCTTAAACAGTCCGGCCGGGGAGCTGTTTTTT. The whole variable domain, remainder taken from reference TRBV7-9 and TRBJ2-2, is DTGVSQNPRHKITKRGQNVTFRCDPISEHNRLYWYRQTLGQGPEFLTYFQNEAQLEKSRLLSDRFSAERPKGSFSTLEIQRTEQGDSAMYLCASSLNSPAGELFFGEGSRLTVL.

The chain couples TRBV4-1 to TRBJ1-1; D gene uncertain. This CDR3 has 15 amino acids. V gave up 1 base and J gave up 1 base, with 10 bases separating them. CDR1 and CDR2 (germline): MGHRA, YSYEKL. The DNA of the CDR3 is TGCGCCAGCAGCCAAGGAGGGCTCAAGAACACTGAAGCTTTCTTT. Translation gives CASSQGGLKNTEAFF.